This TCR beta chain was captured by sequencing in a study of cytomegalovirus exposure and HLA in healthy donors. The CDR3 contains 17 residues. The V segment lost 3 bases and the J segment 5 bases; nucleotides outside the gene matches: 12. Germline V gene data show CDR1 as SEHNR and CDR2 as FQNEAQ (reference sequence). Points from the study as a whole: Previously analyzed data showed that most TCR beta V segments were productive at a frequency of about 90% or about 30%. Usually a TCR sequence was rare, but some public TCRs were found in many donors. V- and J-gene trimming of TCR beta was linked (in a later analysis) to a missense DCLRE1C variant.

Researchers ran the PCR with 60 Vbeta and 13 Jbeta primers. Using immunoSEQ multiplex PCR, the repertoire was profiled, and TCRdb retains in-frame clones only, with some absent. The sample has 150,000 to 170,000 clones; around 84% are singletons. To note about this clone: Antigen specificity is unknown.

This clonotype originated in a middle-aged woman in good health and CMV-seropositive. The rearrangement joins TRBV7-9 to TRBJ2-1, with 8 bases matching TRBD2. Sequences were obtained from PBMCs. CDR3 region: CASSFWTSSPFDNEQFF. The CDR3 coding sequence is TGTGCCAGCAGCTTCTGGACTAGCTCTCCATTCGACAATGAGCAGTTCTTC.